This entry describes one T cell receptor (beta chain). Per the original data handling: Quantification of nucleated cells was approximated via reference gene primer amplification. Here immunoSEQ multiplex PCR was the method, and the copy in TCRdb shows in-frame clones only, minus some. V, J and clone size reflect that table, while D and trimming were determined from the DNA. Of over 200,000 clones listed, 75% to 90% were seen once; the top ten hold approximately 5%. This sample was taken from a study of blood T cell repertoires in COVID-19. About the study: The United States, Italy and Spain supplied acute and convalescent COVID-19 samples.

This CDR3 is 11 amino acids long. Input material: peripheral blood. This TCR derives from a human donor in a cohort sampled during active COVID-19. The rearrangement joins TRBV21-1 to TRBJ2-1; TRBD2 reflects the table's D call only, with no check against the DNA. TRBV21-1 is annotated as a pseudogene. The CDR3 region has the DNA TGTGCCAGCAGCATCTCCAATGAGCAGTTCTTC. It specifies CASSISNEQFF.